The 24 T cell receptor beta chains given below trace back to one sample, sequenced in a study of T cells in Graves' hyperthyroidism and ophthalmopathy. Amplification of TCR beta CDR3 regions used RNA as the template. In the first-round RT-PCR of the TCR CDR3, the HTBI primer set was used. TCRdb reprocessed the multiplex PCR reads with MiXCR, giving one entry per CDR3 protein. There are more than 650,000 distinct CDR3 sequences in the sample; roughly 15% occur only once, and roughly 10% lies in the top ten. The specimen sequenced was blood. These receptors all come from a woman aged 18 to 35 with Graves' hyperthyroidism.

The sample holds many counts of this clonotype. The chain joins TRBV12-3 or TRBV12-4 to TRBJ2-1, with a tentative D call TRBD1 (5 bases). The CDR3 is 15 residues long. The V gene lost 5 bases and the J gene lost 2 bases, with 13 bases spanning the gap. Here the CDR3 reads CASSRATVAYNEQFF. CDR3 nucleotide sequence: TGTGCCAGCAGTCGAGCGACAGTTGCCTACAATGAGCAGTTCTTC.

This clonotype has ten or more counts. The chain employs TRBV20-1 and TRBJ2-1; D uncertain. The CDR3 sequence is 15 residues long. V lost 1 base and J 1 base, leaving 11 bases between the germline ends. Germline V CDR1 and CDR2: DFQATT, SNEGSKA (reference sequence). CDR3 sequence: CSARGLVKSYNEQFF. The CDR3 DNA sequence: TGCAGTGCTAGAGGGTTGGTAAAATCCTACAATGAGCAGTTCTTC.

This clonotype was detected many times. CDR3 amino acids: CAISESPQDKPGELFF. The CDR3 region has the DNA TGTGCCATCAGTGAGTCGCCCCAGGACAAACCCGGGGAGCTGTTTTTT. The V call is TRBV10-3, the J call TRBJ2-2, with TRBD1 as a possible D gene (5 bases). Germline CDR1 is ENHRY and CDR2 is SYGVKD. This CDR3 is built from 16 residues. Trimming cost V 0 bases and J 6 bases, with 14 bases left between them.

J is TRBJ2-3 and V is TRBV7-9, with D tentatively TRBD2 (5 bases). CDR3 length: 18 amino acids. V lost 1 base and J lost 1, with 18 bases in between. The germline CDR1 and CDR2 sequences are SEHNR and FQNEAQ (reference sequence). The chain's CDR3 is CASSLELITSGRTDTQYF. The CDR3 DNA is TGTGCCAGCAGCTTAGAGCTCATCACAAGCGGACGCACAGATACGCAGTATTTT.

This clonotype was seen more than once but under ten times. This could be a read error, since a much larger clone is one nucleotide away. The CDR3 bases are TGTGCCACCAGTGACCCTCTAGATACCTACGAGCAGTACTTC. This translates into CATSDPLDTYEQYF. The V and J genes are TRBV24-1 and TRBJ2-7; D gene unclear. This CDR3 spans 14 amino acids. The germline V gene encodes CDR1 KGHDR and CDR2 SFDVKD. Trimming stripped 4 bases from V and 2 bases from J, with 11 bases between.

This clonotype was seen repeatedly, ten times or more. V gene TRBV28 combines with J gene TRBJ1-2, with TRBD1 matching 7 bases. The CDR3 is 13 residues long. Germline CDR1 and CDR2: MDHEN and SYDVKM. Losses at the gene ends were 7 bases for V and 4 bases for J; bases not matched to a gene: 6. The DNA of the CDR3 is TGTGCCAGCAAGACAGGGCGGTTCTATGGCTACACCTTC. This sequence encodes CASKTGRFYGYTF.

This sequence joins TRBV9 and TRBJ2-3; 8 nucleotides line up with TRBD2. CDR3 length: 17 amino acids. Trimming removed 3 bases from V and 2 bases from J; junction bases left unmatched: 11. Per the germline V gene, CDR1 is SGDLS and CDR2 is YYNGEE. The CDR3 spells CASSGQPGRGNTDTQYF. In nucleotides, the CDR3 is TGTGCCAGCAGCGGCCAGCCCGGGAGGGGGAACACAGATACGCAGTATTTT.

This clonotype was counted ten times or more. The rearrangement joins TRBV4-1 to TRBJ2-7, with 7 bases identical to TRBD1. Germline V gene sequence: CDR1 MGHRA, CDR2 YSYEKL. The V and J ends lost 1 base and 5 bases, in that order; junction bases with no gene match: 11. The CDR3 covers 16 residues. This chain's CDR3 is CASSQGYGQGVNEQYF. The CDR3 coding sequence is TGCGCCAGCAGCCAAGGTTACGGGCAGGGGGTAAACGAGCAGTACTTC.

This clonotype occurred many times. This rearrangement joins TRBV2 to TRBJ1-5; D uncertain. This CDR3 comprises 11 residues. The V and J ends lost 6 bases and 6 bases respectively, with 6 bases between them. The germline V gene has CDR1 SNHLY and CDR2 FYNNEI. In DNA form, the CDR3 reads TGTGCCAGCAGGGAAAGTCAGCCCCAGCATTTT. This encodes CASRESQPQHF.

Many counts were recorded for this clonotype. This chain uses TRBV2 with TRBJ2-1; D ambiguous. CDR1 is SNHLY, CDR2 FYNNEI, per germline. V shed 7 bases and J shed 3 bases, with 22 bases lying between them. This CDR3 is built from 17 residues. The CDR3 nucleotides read TGTGCCAGCAACTCTCTTGTCGGAAAAGGGAACTACAATGAGCAGTTCTTC. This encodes CASNSLVGKGNYNEQFF.

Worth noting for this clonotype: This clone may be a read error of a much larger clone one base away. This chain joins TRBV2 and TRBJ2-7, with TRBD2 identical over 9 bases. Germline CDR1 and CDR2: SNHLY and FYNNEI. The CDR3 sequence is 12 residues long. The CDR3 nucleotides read TGTGCTTGCCGGGGGACTAGCTATGAGCAGTACTTC. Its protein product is CACRGTSYEQYF.

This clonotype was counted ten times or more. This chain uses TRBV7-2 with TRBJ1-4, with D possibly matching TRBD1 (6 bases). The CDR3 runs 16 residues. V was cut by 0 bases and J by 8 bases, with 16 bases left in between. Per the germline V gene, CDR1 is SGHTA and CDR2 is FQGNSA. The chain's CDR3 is CASSLAPGGLAEKLFF. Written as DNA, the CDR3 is TGTGCCAGCAGCTTAGCGCCTGGGGGGCTAGCGGAAAAACTGTTTTTT. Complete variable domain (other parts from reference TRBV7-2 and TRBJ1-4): GAGVSQSPSNKVTEKGKDVELRCDPISGHTALYWYRQSLGQGLEFLIYFQGNSAPDKSGLPSDRFSAERTGGSVSTLTIQRTQQEDSAVYLCASSLAPGGLAEKLFFGSGTQLSVL.

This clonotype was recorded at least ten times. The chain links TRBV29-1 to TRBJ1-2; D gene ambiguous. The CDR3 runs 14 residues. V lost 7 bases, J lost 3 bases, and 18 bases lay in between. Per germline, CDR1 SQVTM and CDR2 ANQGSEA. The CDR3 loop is CSAETAGGDYGYTF. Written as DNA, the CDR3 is TGCAGCGCCGAAACAGCCGGAGGAGACTATGGCTACACCTTC.

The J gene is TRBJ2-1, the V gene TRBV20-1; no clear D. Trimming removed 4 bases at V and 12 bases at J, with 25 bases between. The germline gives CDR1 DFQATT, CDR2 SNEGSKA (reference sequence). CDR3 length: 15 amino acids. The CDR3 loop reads CSAKKQKSSYNRQFF. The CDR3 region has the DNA TGCAGTGCTAAGAAACAGAAAAGCTCCTACAATAGGCAGTTCTTC.

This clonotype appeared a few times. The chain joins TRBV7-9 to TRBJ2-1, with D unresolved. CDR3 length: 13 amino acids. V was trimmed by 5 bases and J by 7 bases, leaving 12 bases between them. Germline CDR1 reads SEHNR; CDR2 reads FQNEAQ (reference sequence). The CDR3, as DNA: TGTGCCAGCAGCAGAGTTGGGTGGAATGAGCAGTTCTTC. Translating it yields CASSRVGWNEQFF.

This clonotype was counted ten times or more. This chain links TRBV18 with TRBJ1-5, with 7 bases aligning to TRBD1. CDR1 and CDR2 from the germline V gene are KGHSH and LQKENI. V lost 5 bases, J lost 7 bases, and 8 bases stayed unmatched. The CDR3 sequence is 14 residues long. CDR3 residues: CASSSLDRSQPQHF. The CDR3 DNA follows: TGTGCCAGCTCATCTTTGGACAGGTCACAGCCCCAGCATTTT.

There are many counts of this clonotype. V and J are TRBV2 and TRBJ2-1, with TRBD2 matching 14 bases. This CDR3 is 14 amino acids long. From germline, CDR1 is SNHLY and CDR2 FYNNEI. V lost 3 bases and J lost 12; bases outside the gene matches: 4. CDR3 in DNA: TGTGCCAGCAGTGAGGGACTAGCGGGGGCGCGGCAGTTCTTC. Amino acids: CASSEGLAGARQFF.

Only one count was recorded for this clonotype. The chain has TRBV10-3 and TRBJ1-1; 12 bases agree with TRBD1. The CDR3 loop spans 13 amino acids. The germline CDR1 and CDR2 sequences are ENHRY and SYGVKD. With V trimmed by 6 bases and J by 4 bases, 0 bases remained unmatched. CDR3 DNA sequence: TGTGCCATCAGGGGACAGGGGGCCACTGAAGCTTTCTTT. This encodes CAIRGQGATEAFF.

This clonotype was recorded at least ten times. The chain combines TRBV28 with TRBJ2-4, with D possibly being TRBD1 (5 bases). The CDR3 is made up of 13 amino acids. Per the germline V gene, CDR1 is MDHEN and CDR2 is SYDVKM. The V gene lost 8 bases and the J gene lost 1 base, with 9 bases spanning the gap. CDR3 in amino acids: CASVGAAKNIQYF. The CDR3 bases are TGTGCCAGCGTAGGGGCCGCCAAAAACATTCAGTACTTC.

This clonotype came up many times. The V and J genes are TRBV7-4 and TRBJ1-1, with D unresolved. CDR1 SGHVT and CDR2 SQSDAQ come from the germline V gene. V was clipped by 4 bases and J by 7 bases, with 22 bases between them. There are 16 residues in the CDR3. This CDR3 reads CASSSFPSGIRFEAFF. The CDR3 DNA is TGTGCCAGCAGCTCATTCCCTTCCGGGATACGATTTGAAGCTTTCTTT. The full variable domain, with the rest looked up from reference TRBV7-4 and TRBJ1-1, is GAGVSQSPRYKVAKRGRDVALRCDSISGHVTLYWYRQTLGQGSEVLTYSQSDAQRDKSGRPSGRFSAERPERSVSTLKIQRTEQGDSAVYLCASSSFPSGIRFEAFFGQGTRLTVV.

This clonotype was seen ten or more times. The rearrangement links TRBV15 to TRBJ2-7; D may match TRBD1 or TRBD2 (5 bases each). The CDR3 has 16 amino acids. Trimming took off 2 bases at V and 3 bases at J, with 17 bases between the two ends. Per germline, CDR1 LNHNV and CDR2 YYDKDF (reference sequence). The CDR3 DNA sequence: TGTGCCACCAGCAGATCGGGGACGCAGAGGGGCTACGAGCAGTACTTC. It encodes CATSRSGTQRGYEQYF. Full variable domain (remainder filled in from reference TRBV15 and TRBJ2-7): DAMVIQNPRYQVTQFGKPVTLSCSQTLNHNVMYWYQQKSSQAPKLLFHYYDKDFNNEADTPDNFQSRRPNTSFCFLDIRSPGLGDTAMYLCATSRSGTQRGYEQYFGPGTRLTVT.

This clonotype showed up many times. CDR3 in DNA: TGTGCCAGCACTGGGACAGCTAACTATGGCTACACCTTC. It translates to CASTGTANYGYTF. This sequence joins TRBV5-6 and TRBJ1-2, with TRBD1 matching 7 bases. J gave up 0 bases and V 6 bases, and 2 bases lay outside the gene matches. Germline CDR1 and CDR2: SGHDT and YYEEEE. There are 13 residues in the CDR3.

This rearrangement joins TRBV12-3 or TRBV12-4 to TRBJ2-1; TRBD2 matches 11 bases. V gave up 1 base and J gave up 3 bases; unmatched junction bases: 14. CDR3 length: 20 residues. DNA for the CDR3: TGTGCCAGCAGTTTAGGAGATGTCCTAACTAGCGGGGGTAACTACAATGAGCAGTTCTTC. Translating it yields CASSLGDVLTSGGNYNEQFF.

DNA of the CDR3: TGCGCCAGCAGCCAAGCGGGTACAGGGGAGGTCTATGGCTACACCTTC. It codes for CASSQAGTGEVYGYTF. The V gene is TRBV4-3, the J gene TRBJ1-2; 7 bases are shared with TRBD1. From germline, CDR1 is LGHNA and CDR2 YSLEER. V lost 1 base and J lost 4; bases outside the gene matches: 9. The CDR3 sequence is 16 residues long.